One sample yielded the 5 T cell receptor beta chains listed below, sequenced in a study of cytomegalovirus exposure and HLA in healthy donors. The PCR employed 60 Vbeta primers together with 13 Jbeta primers. Sequencing was performed with immunoSEQ multiplex PCR; in TCRdb, only in-frame clones are kept and a portion is missing. Here the sample spans 100,000 or so clones, less than 90% being singletons. Sequencing was carried out using PBMCs. These receptors were taken from a man in his forties in good health and CMV-seronegative.

The V and J genes are TRBV9 and TRBJ2-7, with unresolved D. This CDR3 contains 13 residues. Deletions cut 0 bases from V and 6 bases from J, with 10 bases between. CDR1 and CDR2 (germline): SGDLS, YYNGEE. This CDR3 is CASSVGLTPEQYF. Here the CDR3 DNA reads TGTGCCAGCAGCGTAGGGCTCACCCCCGAGCAGTACTTC.

The chain uses TRBV19 and TRBJ1-2; TRBD1 might be the D (5 bases). The CDR3 is 15 residues long. Germline-derived CDR1 and CDR2 are LNHDA and SQIVND (reference sequence). The V end lost 3 bases, the J end lost 0 bases, and 11 bases lay between the germline ends. This CDR3 is CASSISQVTNYGYTF. As DNA, the CDR3 is TGTGCCAGTAGTATCTCACAGGTGACTAACTATGGCTACACCTTC. Full variable domain (remainder filled in from reference TRBV19 and TRBJ1-2): DGGITQSPKYLFRKEGQNVTLSCEQNLNHDAMYWYRQDPGQGLRLIYYSQIVNDFQKGDIAEGYSVSREKKESFPLTVTSAQKNPTAFYLCASSISQVTNYGYTFGSGTRLTVV.

The V and J genes are TRBV7-6 and TRBJ2-1, with TRBD2 matching over 12 bases. V was pared by 0 bases and J by 12 bases, with 9 bases of the junction left unmatched. Germline V gives CDR1 SGHVS, CDR2 FNYEAQ. There are 16 residues in the CDR3. The CDR3, as DNA: TGTGCCAGCAGCTTAGCAAGTAGACTAGCGGGGGACAGGCAGTTCTTC. Its translation is CASSLASRLAGDRQFF.

This chain joins TRBV7-2 and TRBJ2-7; D perhaps matches TRBD1 (5 bases). The ends were cut back, 1 base at V and 9 bases at J, with 13 bases in the middle. CDR3 length: 13 residues. CDR1 SGHTA and CDR2 FQGNSA come from the germline V gene. This CDR3 reads CASSLVGVGGQYF. The CDR3 nucleotides are TGTGCCAGCAGCTTAGTAGGGGTGGGCGGGCAGTACTTC.

The J gene is TRBJ2-1, the V gene TRBV5-1, with D hard to call. Germline V gene data show CDR1 as SGHRS and CDR2 as YFSETQ. There are 17 residues in the CDR3. V lost 3 bases and J lost 0, with 16 bases in between. The CDR3 coding sequence is TGCGCCAGCAGCTCAGGCATACAGTTCCTCTCCTACAATGAGCAGTTCTTC. Amino acids: CASSSGIQFLSYNEQFF.